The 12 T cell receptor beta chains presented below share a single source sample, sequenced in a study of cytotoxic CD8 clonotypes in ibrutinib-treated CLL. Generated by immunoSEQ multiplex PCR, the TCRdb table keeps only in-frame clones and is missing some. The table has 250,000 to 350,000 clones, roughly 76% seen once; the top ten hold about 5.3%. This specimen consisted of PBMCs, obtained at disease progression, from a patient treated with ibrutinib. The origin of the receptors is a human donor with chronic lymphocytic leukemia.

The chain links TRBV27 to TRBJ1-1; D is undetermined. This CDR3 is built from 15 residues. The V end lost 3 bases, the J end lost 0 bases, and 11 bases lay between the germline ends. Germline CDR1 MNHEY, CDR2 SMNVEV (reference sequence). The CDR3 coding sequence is TGTGCCAGCAGTTTGACCAAAACAGTGAACACTGAAGCTTTCTTT. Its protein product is CASSLTKTVNTEAFF.

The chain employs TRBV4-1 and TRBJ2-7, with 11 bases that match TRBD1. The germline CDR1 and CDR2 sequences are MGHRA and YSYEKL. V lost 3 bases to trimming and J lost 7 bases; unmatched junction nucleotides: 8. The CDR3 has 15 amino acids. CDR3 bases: TGCGCCAGCAGCCACTCGGACAGGGGGCTGGGGGAGCAGTACTTC. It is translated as CASSHSDRGLGEQYF.

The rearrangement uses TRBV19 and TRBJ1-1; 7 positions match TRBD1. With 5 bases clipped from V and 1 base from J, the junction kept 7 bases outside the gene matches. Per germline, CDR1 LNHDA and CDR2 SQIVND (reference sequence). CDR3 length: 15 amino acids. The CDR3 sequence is CASSRQGQTNTEAFF. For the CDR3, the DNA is TGTGCCAGTAGTCGACAGGGTCAGACGAACACTGAAGCTTTCTTT.

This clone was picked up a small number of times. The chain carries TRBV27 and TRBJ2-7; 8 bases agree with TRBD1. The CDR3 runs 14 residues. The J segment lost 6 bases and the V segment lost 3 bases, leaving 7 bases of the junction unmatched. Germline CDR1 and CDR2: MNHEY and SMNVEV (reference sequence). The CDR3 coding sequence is TGTGCCAGCAGTTTTCATCAGGGGGCGGGCGAGCAGTACTTC. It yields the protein CASSFHQGAGEQYF.

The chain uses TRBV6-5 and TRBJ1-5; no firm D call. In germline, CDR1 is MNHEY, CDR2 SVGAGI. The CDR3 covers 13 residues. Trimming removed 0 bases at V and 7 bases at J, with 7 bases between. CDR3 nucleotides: TGTGCCAGCAGTTACTCTCGGCGGCAGCCCCAGCATTTT. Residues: CASSYSRRQPQHF.

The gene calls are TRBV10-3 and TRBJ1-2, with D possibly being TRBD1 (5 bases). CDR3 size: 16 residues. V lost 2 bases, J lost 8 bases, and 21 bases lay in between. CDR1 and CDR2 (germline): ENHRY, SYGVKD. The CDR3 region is CAISERQPGTAWGYTF. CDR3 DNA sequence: TGTGCCATCAGTGAGAGACAGCCTGGGACCGCCTGGGGCTACACCTTC.

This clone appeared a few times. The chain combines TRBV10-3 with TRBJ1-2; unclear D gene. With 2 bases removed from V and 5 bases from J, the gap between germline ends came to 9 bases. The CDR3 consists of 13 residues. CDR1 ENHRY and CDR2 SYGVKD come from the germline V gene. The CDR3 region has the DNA TGTGCCATCAGTGAGCCTACGGAGTATGGCTACACCTTC. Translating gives CAISEPTEYGYTF.

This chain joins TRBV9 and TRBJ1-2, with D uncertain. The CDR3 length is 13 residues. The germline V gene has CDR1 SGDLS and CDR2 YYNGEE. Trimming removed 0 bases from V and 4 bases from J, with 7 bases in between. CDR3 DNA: TGTGCCAGCAGCGTAGAAGAGGGCTATGGCTACACCTTC. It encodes CASSVEEGYGYTF.

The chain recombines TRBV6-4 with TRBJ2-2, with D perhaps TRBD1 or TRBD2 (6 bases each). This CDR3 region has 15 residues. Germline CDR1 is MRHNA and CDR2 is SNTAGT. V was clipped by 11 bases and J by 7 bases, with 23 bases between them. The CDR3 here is CARRRNWGAIGELFF. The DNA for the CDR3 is TGTGCCCGGCGACGCAATTGGGGGGCGATCGGGGAGCTGTTTTTT.

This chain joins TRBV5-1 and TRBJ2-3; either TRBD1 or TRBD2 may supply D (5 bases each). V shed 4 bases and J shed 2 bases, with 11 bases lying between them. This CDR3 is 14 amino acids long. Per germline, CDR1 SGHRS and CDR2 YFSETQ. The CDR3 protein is CASSPGATTDTQYF. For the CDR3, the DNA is TGCGCCAGCAGCCCCGGGGCCACCACAGATACGCAGTATTTT. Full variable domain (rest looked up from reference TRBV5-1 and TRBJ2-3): KAGVTQTPRYLIKTRGQQVTLSCSPISGHRSVSWYQQTPGQGLQFLFEYFSETQRNKGNFPGRFSGRQFSNSRSEMNVSTLELGDSALYLCASSPGATTDTQYFGPGTRLTVL.

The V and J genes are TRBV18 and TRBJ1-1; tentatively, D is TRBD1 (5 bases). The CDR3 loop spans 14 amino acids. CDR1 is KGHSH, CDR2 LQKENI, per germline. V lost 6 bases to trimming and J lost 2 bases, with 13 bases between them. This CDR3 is CASSQGFVNTEAFF. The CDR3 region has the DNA TGTGCCAGCTCCCAGGGTTTTGTCAACACTGAAGCTTTCTTT.

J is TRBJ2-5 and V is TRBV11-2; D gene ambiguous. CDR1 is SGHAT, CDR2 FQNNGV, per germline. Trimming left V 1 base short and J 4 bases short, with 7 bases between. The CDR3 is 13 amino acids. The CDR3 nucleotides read TGTGCCAGCAGCTTAGTTTCCGGAGAGACCCAGTACTTC. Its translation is CASSLVSGETQYF.